The 32 T cell receptor beta chains below were found in one sample sequenced in a study of T cell responses to AZD1222 COVID-19 vaccine. Assay used: immunoSEQ multiplex PCR; TCRdb lists only in-frame clones, some missing. The sample shows about 150,000 clones, about 92% of them seen only once. The source was peripheral blood, collected 28 days after the second AZD1222 dose. The receptor source for this set is an adult who received the AZD1222 COVID-19 vaccine.

For the CDR3, the DNA is TGTGCCAGCAGCCCCACCGGGACAGTCTCTGGAAACACCATATATTTT. It is translated as CASSPTGTVSGNTIYF. This chain links TRBV9 with TRBJ1-3; 7 positions agree with TRBD1. The CDR3 spans 16 residues. The germline V gene encodes CDR1 SGDLS and CDR2 YYNGEE. V shed 4 bases, J shed 0 bases, and the junction held 7 bases outside the gene matches.

The gene calls are TRBV10-3 and TRBJ1-1; D is possibly TRBD1 (5 bases). With 10 bases removed from V and 5 bases from J, the gap between germline ends came to 17 bases. CDR1 and CDR2 (germline): ENHRY, SYGVKD. CDR3 length: 13 amino acids. The CDR3 coding sequence is TGTGCCACCTATGGGGGTTGGAGGACTGAAGCTTTCTTT. Its translation: CATYGGWRTEAFF.

V gene TRBV9 combines with J gene TRBJ1-5; tentative D call: TRBD1 (6 bases). This CDR3 is 16 amino acids long. With 4 bases removed from V and 0 bases from J, the gap between germline ends came to 14 bases. Germline V gene sequence: CDR1 SGDLS, CDR2 YYNGEE. CDR3 coding DNA: TGTGCCAGCAGCCTTGGTGGGGACACTAGCAATCAGCCCCAGCATTTT. It translates to CASSLGGDTSNQPQHF. The full variable domain, its missing parts supplied by reference TRBV9 and TRBJ1-5, is DSGVTQTPKHLITATGQRVTLRCSPRSGDLSVYWYQQSLDQGLQFLIQYYNGEERAKGNILERFSAQQFPDLHSELNLSSLELGDSALYFCASSLGGDTSNQPQHFGDGTRLSIL.

This chain connects TRBV4-3 to TRBJ2-3; possibly TRBD2 for D (6 bases). The CDR3 loop spans 16 amino acids. The germline CDR1 and CDR2 sequences are LGHNA and YSLEER. V was clipped by 0 bases and J by 3 bases, with 13 bases between them. For the CDR3, the DNA is TGCGCCAGCAGCCAAGATTCGTCGGGAGTGACAGATACGCAGTATTTT. Its protein product is CASSQDSSGVTDTQYF.

This chain connects TRBV10-2 to TRBJ2-7; TRBD1 agrees at 9 bases. The CDR3 totals 14 residues. The V gene end was trimmed by 6 bases and the J gene end by 6 bases; junction bases not matched to a gene: 9. The germline gives CDR1 WSHSY, CDR2 SAAADI. The CDR3 is CASRVPGQGSEQYF. In DNA, the CDR3 is TGCGCCAGCAGGGTCCCGGGACAGGGCTCCGAGCAGTACTTC.

This clone was counted a single time. This rearrangement joins TRBV11-1 to TRBJ2-7, with unresolved D. V lost 2 bases to trimming and J lost 2 bases, with 10 bases between them. CDR3 length equals 14 residues. Germline V gene data show CDR1 as SGHAT and CDR2 as FQDESV (reference sequence). CDR3 bases: TGTGCCAGCAGCTTATCTCCGAACCCCTACGAGCAGTACTTC. The encoded protein is CASSLSPNPYEQYF.

The V gene is TRBV19, the J gene TRBJ2-7; TRBD1 agrees at 9 bases. The ends lost 2 bases at V and 6 bases at J; junction bases unmatched: 5. CDR1 and CDR2 from the germline V gene are LNHDA and SQIVND (reference sequence). CDR3 length: 14 amino acids. This CDR3 is CASSIRGQGSEQYF. The CDR3 DNA follows: TGTGCCAGTAGTATACGGGGACAGGGCTCCGAGCAGTACTTC.

In this sample, this clone turned up once. The V and J genes are TRBV18 and TRBJ1-1, with 10 nucleotides matching TRBD1. In germline, CDR1 is KGHSH, CDR2 LQKENI. The CDR3 consists of 15 residues. J was trimmed by 4 bases and V by 6 bases; bases with no gene match: 8. DNA for the CDR3: TGTGCCAGCTCCCGTTGGGGACAGGGGAGCACTGAAGCTTTCTTT. Translated: CASSRWGQGSTEAFF.

The rearrangement links TRBV27 to TRBJ1-6, with a possible D match to TRBD1 (5 bases). Between the trimmed V and J ends, which lost 6 bases and 6 bases, there was a span of 15 bases. Germline V lookup: CDR1 MNHEY, CDR2 SMNVEV (reference sequence). The CDR3 sequence is 15 residues long. The CDR3 nucleotides read TGTGCCAGCAGCCCGGGGACCTTAGCTAATTCACCCCTCCACTTT. It translates to CASSPGTLANSPLHF.

This clone was observed once. The chain recombines TRBV29-1 with TRBJ2-7; 8 nucleotides line up with TRBD1. There are 13 residues in the CDR3. J lost 4 bases, V lost 6 bases, and 8 bases had no gene match. Germline lookup yields CDR1 SQVTM and CDR2 ANQGSEA. The CDR3 coding sequence is TGCAGCGTGTCCGGGACAGGCGATTACGAGCAGTACTTC. This translates into CSVSGTGDYEQYF.

This chain links TRBV2 with TRBJ1-1, with D perhaps matching TRBD1 (5 bases). V was clipped by 6 bases and J by 6 bases, with 14 bases between them. The CDR3 contains 13 residues. Germline-derived CDR1 and CDR2 are SNHLY and FYNNEI. CDR3 sequence (DNA): TGTGCCAGCAGCAGGGCCCTCGGCCCTGAAGCTTTCTTT. Translated, it gives CASSRALGPEAFF.

This chain connects TRBV14 to TRBJ1-5, with D unresolved. This CDR3 is built from 12 residues. Germline-derived CDR1 and CDR2 are SGHDN and FVKESK. The V gene lost 2 bases and the J gene lost 6 bases, with 5 bases spanning the gap. CDR3 DNA: TGTGCCAGCAGCCAATATGGTCAGCCCCAGCATTTT. Translating gives CASSQYGQPQHF.

V gene TRBV5-1 combines with J gene TRBJ2-5, with 8 positions matching TRBD1. After removal of 3 bases from V and 3 bases from J, the junction contained 4 bases not matched to a gene. The CDR3 is 14 residues long. Germline CDR1 reads SGHRS; CDR2 reads YFSETQ. CDR3 region: CASSYGQGEETQYF. CDR3 nucleotides: TGCGCCAGCAGCTACGGACAGGGCGAAGAGACCCAGTACTTC.

This CDR3 reads CASSDSEGEAFF. CDR3 bases: TGTGCCAGCAGTGACTCTGAGGGTGAAGCTTTCTTT. The chain is built from TRBV6-4 and TRBJ1-1; D remains unclear. Trimming cost V 0 bases and J 7 bases, with 6 bases left between them. Germline lookup yields CDR1 MRHNA and CDR2 SNTAGT. This CDR3 has 12 residues.

The chain combines TRBV18 with TRBJ2-5; no definite D call. Trimming stripped 1 base from V and 3 bases from J, with 9 bases between. Germline loops: CDR1 KGHSH, CDR2 LQKENI. The CDR3 is 14 residues long. In DNA, the CDR3 is TGTGCCAGCTCACCACGGGAACCAAAAGAGACCCAGTACTTC. Amino acids: CASSPREPKETQYF.

The chain couples TRBV6-5 to TRBJ1-5; 7 bases are a match to TRBD1. The CDR3 loop spans 13 amino acids. The V gene's germline CDR1 is MNHEY and CDR2 SVGAGI. With V trimmed by 4 bases and J by 5 bases, 2 bases remained unmatched. This CDR3 reads CASSWTGDQPQHF. The CDR3 coding sequence is TGTGCCAGCAGTTGGACAGGCGATCAGCCCCAGCATTTT.

J is TRBJ2-3 and V is TRBV7-3; unclear D gene. Per the germline V gene, CDR1 is SGHTA and CDR2 is FQGTGA. The germline V and J ends were trimmed by 5 bases and 3 bases, with 12 bases remaining between them. The CDR3 has 14 residues. The CDR3: CASSPSLETDTQYF. The CDR3 nucleotides are TGTGCCAGCAGCCCGTCATTGGAGACAGATACGCAGTATTTT.

This chain uses TRBV5-1 with TRBJ2-1; 8 bases are a match to TRBD2. Trimming cost V 4 bases and J 7 bases; bases outside gene matches: 10. CDR3 length: 15 residues. CDR1 and CDR2 from the germline V gene are SGHRS and YFSETQ. The CDR3 sequence is CASSPGGRSGNEQFF. The CDR3 DNA reads TGCGCCAGCAGCCCGGGGGGGAGATCTGGGAATGAGCAGTTCTTC.

The rearrangement links TRBV7-9 to TRBJ1-2; D uncertain. CDR3 size: 12 residues. The germline V gene has CDR1 SEHNR and CDR2 FQNEAQ (reference sequence). V lost 4 bases and J lost 8, with 11 bases in between. CDR3 DNA sequence: TGTGCCAGCAGCTCCGACACCCCAGGCTACACCTTC. It yields the protein CASSSDTPGYTF.

The chain carries TRBV6-1 and TRBJ1-1, with TRBD1 identical over 7 bases. This CDR3 has 16 residues. Unmatched junction bases numbered 6, after V lost 2 bases and J lost 0 bases. Germline CDR1 and CDR2: MNHNS and SASEGT. CDR3 in DNA: TGTGCCAGCAGTGAAAATCCCGGGACAGTGAACACTGAAGCTTTCTTT. Its translation: CASSENPGTVNTEAFF.

In its sample, this clone was seen once. The rearrangement uses TRBV5-6 and TRBJ1-1; unclear D gene. This CDR3 comprises 16 residues. Trimming cost V 5 bases and J 4 bases, with 21 bases left between them. From germline, CDR1 is SGHDT and CDR2 YYEEEE. CDR3 sequence (DNA): TGTGCCAGCAGTAGTTTGCCCTCGAAGGGTGGCACTGAAGCTTTCTTT. The encoded protein is CASSSLPSKGGTEAFF. The full variable domain, completed using reference TRBV5-6 and TRBJ1-1, is DAGVTQSPTHLIKTRGQQVTLRCSPKSGHDTVSWYQQALGQGPQFIFQYYEEEERQRGNFPDRFSGHQFPNYSSELNVNALLLGDSALYLCASSSLPSKGGTEAFFGQGTRLTVV.

The chain uses TRBV18 and TRBJ1-2; TRBD1 matches at 8 bases. Per germline, CDR1 KGHSH and CDR2 LQKENI. This CDR3 has 14 amino acids. V trimming: 4 bases; J trimming: 3 bases; junction bases outside the gene matches: 4. In DNA, the CDR3 is TGTGCCAGCTCACGTACAGGGGGGTACTATGGCTACACCTTC. It encodes CASSRTGGYYGYTF.

The J gene is TRBJ2-7, the V gene TRBV5-4; 11 positions match TRBD2. V lost 4 bases and J lost 7; bases outside the gene matches: 13. The CDR3 runs to 16 residues. Germline V gives CDR1 SGHNT, CDR2 YYREEE (reference sequence). CDR3 nucleotides: TGTGCCAGCAGCCATCCAACTAGCGGGAGTACGGGGGAGCAGTACTTC. Translating gives CASSHPTSGSTGEQYF.

This clone was counted a single time. This chain joins TRBV9 and TRBJ2-7, with D perhaps TRBD1 or TRBD2 (5 bases each). Germline lookup yields CDR1 SGDLS and CDR2 YYNGEE. This CDR3 is 11 amino acids long. Trimming took off 4 bases at V and 6 bases at J, with 8 bases between the two ends. In DNA, the CDR3 is TGTGCCAGCAGCACGGGACCCGAGCAGTACTTC. Translation: CASSTGPEQYF.

This clone has only a few counts. The CDR3 here is CASSYSDGYEQYF. In DNA, the CDR3 is TGTGCCAGCAGTTATTCGGACGGCTACGAGCAGTACTTC. The chain uses TRBV6-5 and TRBJ2-7; D unresolved. The germline V gene has CDR1 MNHEY and CDR2 SVGAGI. There are 13 residues in the CDR3. V dropped 3 bases and J dropped 3 bases, with 9 bases sitting between them.

To note about this clone: This same CDR3 is encoded by further DNA sequences in the sample. The chain recombines TRBV5-1 with TRBJ2-7; the D gene is possibly TRBD2 (6 bases). The CDR3 sequence is 14 residues long. Trimming shortened V by 0 bases and J by 1 base, and 8 bases separated the two germline ends. Germline-derived CDR1 and CDR2 are SGHRS and YFSETQ. CDR3 sequence: CASSLAAGSYEQYF. The CDR3 region has the DNA TGCGCCAGCAGCTTGGCCGCGGGGTCCTACGAGCAGTACTTC. The full variable domain, completed using reference TRBV5-1 and TRBJ2-7, is KAGVTQTPRYLIKTRGQQVTLSCSPISGHRSVSWYQQTPGQGLQFLFEYFSETQRNKGNFPGRFSGRQFSNSRSEMNVSTLELGDSALYLCASSLAAGSYEQYFGPGTRLTVT.

The chain uses TRBV5-1 and TRBJ2-1, with TRBD2 matching 7 bases. In germline, CDR1 is SGHRS, CDR2 YFSETQ. The CDR3 consists of 15 residues. V was clipped by 0 bases and J by 7 bases; unmatched bases: 7. Written as DNA, the CDR3 is TGCGCCAGCAGCTTGGGCCCGGGAGGAAATAATGAGCAGTTCTTC. Its protein is CASSLGPGGNNEQFF.

This chain connects TRBV19 to TRBJ1-6; 11 bases match TRBD1. The trim removed 6 bases at V and 5 bases at J, leaving 3 bases unmatched. This CDR3 has 15 residues. Germline loops: CDR1 LNHDA, CDR2 SQIVND (reference sequence). In DNA, the CDR3 is TGTGCCAGTAGCGGGACAGGGGGAGATAATTCACCCCTCCACTTT. This gives the protein CASSGTGGDNSPLHF.

The rearrangement links TRBV24-1 to TRBJ2-2, with 9 nucleotides matching TRBD1. This CDR3 spans 18 amino acids. With V trimmed by 6 bases and J by 2 bases, 12 bases remained unmatched. In germline, CDR1 is KGHDR, CDR2 SFDVKD. CDR3 sequence: CATSPPFWGQGNTGELFF. CDR3 nucleotide sequence: TGTGCCACCAGTCCACCTTTTTGGGGACAGGGTAACACCGGGGAGCTGTTTTTT.

V is TRBV11-2 and J is TRBJ2-1; a weak D match, TRBD2 (7 bases). The length of the CDR3 is 16 residues. Trimming stripped 5 bases from V and 6 bases from J, with 20 bases between. Per the germline V gene, CDR1 is SGHAT and CDR2 is FQNNGV. The CDR3 loop reads CASSNLGAGVRNEQFF. As DNA, the CDR3 is TGTGCCAGCAGCAACCTGGGGGCGGGAGTACGCAATGAGCAGTTCTTC.

This clone occurred once. The V gene is TRBV28, the J gene TRBJ1-2; possible D gene TRBD1, 5 bases. The V gene's germline CDR1 is MDHEN and CDR2 SYDVKM. With 8 bases removed from V and 4 bases from J, the gap between germline ends came to 11 bases. The CDR3 is 12 amino acids. This CDR3 is CASGGEVYGYTF. Here the CDR3 DNA reads TGTGCCAGCGGGGGGGAAGTCTATGGCTACACCTTC.

The rearrangement uses TRBV18 and TRBJ2-3; D ambiguous. The CDR3 is made up of 15 amino acids. Germline CDR1 KGHSH, CDR2 LQKENI. V lost 2 bases and J lost 3, with 12 bases in between. The CDR3 protein is CASSPGDGRTDTQYF. CDR3 coding DNA: TGTGCCAGCTCACCAGGGGATGGGCGGACAGATACGCAGTATTTT.